A single sample is the source of the 18 T cell receptor beta chains below, sequenced in a study of PD-L1 blockade in urothelial cancer. The time point: peripheral blood 6 weeks after treatment start. Sequenced by immunoSEQ multiplex PCR; TCRdb stores in-frame clones only, minus some. The table lists around 48,000 clones, approximately 86% of them singletons, with about 10% in the top ten. This specimen consisted of PBMCs, obtained around atezolizumab (anti-PD-L1) treatment. Receptors were obtained from a man aged 55 to 70 with urothelial cancer.

The genes are TRBV5-1 and TRBJ1-1; 8 nucleotides line up with TRBD1. In germline, CDR1 is SGHRS, CDR2 YFSETQ. There are 12 residues in the CDR3. After removal of 4 bases from V and 7 bases from J, the junction contained 3 bases not matched to a gene. CDR3 DNA sequence: TGCGCCAGCAGCCATGGACAGGGTGAAGCTTTCTTT. Translating gives CASSHGQGEAFF.

The chain joins TRBV30 to TRBJ1-2, with 10 bases identical to TRBD1. This CDR3 region has 15 residues. The germline gives CDR1 GTSNPN, CDR2 SVGIG (reference sequence). Losses at the gene ends were 5 bases for V and 5 bases for J; bases not matched to a gene: 11. CDR3 DNA sequence: TGTGCCTGGGCCCAACTACGGACAGGGGGTTATGGCTACACCTTC. Translation gives CAWAQLRTGGYGYTF.

The CDR3 DNA reads TGTGCCAGCAGCCACCGGGACAGGGATGAAAAACTGTTTTTT. It translates to CASSHRDRDEKLFF. The V and J genes are TRBV7-3 and TRBJ1-4; the match to TRBD1 covers 9 bases. In germline, CDR1 is SGHTA, CDR2 FQGTGA. The CDR3 is made up of 14 amino acids. The V gene end was trimmed by 5 bases and the J gene end by 6 bases; junction bases not matched to a gene: 4.

V usage is TRBV19 and J usage is TRBJ1-2, with 7 bases lining up with TRBD1. The V gene's germline CDR1 is LNHDA and CDR2 SQIVND (reference sequence). The CDR3 spans 19 residues. V shed 5 bases, J shed 4 bases, and the junction held 22 bases outside the gene matches. The CDR3 DNA sequence: TGTGCCAGTAGTGGCGGAGCCCCGAGGGGGCAGCAGTATACCTATGGCTACACCTTC. Translation gives CASSGGAPRGQQYTYGYTF.

The chain recombines TRBV7-9 with TRBJ1-5; D unresolved. There are 11 residues in the CDR3. The V gene lost 6 bases and the J gene lost 3 bases, with 3 bases spanning the gap. From germline, CDR1 is SEHNR and CDR2 FQNEAQ (reference sequence). The CDR3 here is CASSYNQPQHF. CDR3 bases: TGTGCCAGCAGTTACAATCAGCCCCAGCATTTT.

This chain connects TRBV27 to TRBJ2-3; 14 bases line up with TRBD2. The V gene end was trimmed by 6 bases and the J gene end by 5 bases; junction bases not matched to a gene: 7. The CDR3 spans 16 residues. CDR1 MNHEY and CDR2 SMNVEV come from the germline V gene (reference sequence). The CDR3 sequence: CASSQGLAGGLDTQYF. The DNA of the CDR3 is TGTGCCAGCAGCCAAGGACTAGCGGGGGGCTTAGATACGCAGTATTTT.

The chain recombines TRBV2 with TRBJ2-3; 12 bases match TRBD1. With V trimmed by 8 bases and J by 0 bases, 3 bases remained unmatched. This CDR3 region has 15 residues. The germline V gene has CDR1 SNHLY and CDR2 FYNNEI. This CDR3 reads CASLGQGASTDTQYF. Here the CDR3 DNA reads TGTGCCAGCTTGGGACAGGGGGCGAGCACAGATACGCAGTATTTT.

The chain joins TRBV7-2 to TRBJ1-3; D unresolved. Germline V lookup: CDR1 SGHTA, CDR2 FQGNSA. Trimming took off 6 bases at V and 0 bases at J, with 9 bases between the two ends. The CDR3 length is 14 residues. CDR3 protein: CASRDTSSGNTIYF. CDR3 nucleotides: TGTGCCAGCAGAGACACGAGCTCTGGAAACACCATATATTTT.

The chain joins TRBV19 to TRBJ1-6; 9 bases fit TRBD1. The germline V gene encodes CDR1 LNHDA and CDR2 SQIVND (reference sequence). The CDR3 spans 15 residues. The ends lost 5 bases at V and 7 bases at J; junction bases unmatched: 6. Here the CDR3 DNA reads TGTGCCAGTAGTCCAACAGGACAGGGGAATTCACCCCTCCACTTT. Protein sequence: CASSPTGQGNSPLHF.

V gene TRBV9 combines with J gene TRBJ1-6; D may be TRBD1 (5 bases). The germline V and J ends were trimmed by 4 bases and 8 bases, with 13 bases remaining between them. The CDR3 covers 14 residues. Germline V gene sequence: CDR1 SGDLS, CDR2 YYNGEE. This chain's CDR3 is CASSPRVRDSPLHF. CDR3 sequence (DNA): TGTGCCAGCAGCCCCCGGGTCAGGGATTCACCCCTCCACTTT.

This rearrangement joins TRBV29-1 to TRBJ2-3; a possible D gene is TRBD1 (5 bases). The CDR3 is 13 residues long. Germline V gives CDR1 SQVTM, CDR2 ANQGSEA. Deletions cut 6 bases from V and 6 bases from J, with 16 bases between. This chain's CDR3 is CSVHRTTGDTQYF. The CDR3 bases are TGCAGCGTACACAGGACCACTGGGGATACGCAGTATTTT.

The chain has TRBV5-1 and TRBJ2-1; possible D gene TRBD1, 6 bases. The CDR3 is made up of 13 amino acids. Per germline, CDR1 SGHRS and CDR2 YFSETQ. V was trimmed by 5 bases and J by 4 bases, leaving 10 bases between them. CDR3 DNA: TGCGCCAGCAGAACGCAGGGGTACAATGAGCAGTTCTTC. It translates to CASRTQGYNEQFF.

V gene TRBV5-4 combines with J gene TRBJ2-5; D may be TRBD1 (6 bases). Germline V gene sequence: CDR1 SGHNT, CDR2 YYREEE (reference sequence). This CDR3 region has 13 residues. The V end was cut by 4 bases, the J end by 2 bases, with 9 bases between. The CDR3 here is CASSTDRQETQYF. DNA of the CDR3: TGTGCCAGCAGCACGGACAGACAAGAGACCCAGTACTTC.

The chain is built from TRBV19 and TRBJ2-2, with a tentative D call TRBD2 (7 bases). V was cut by 3 bases and J by 7 bases, with 12 bases left in between. Germline V CDR1 and CDR2: LNHDA, SQIVND (reference sequence). CDR3 length: 14 amino acids. The CDR3 nucleotides read TGTGCCAGTAGTATTCGGGGGGCTGACGGGGAGCTGTTTTTT. Translating gives CASSIRGADGELFF.

The V and J genes are TRBV18 and TRBJ1-2; D perhaps matches TRBD1 (6 bases). The length of the CDR3 is 14 residues. CDR1 is KGHSH and CDR2 is LQKENI in the germline V gene. Trimming removed 3 bases from V and 4 bases from J, with 12 bases in between. CDR3 loop: CASSPQGPTYGYTF. In DNA, the CDR3 is TGTGCCAGCTCACCGCAGGGGCCCACCTATGGCTACACCTTC.

The chain couples TRBV7-2 to TRBJ2-2; D is possibly TRBD1 (5 bases). The CDR3 runs 16 residues. Germline CDR1 is SGHTA and CDR2 is FQGNSA. The ends were cut back, 5 bases at V and 4 bases at J, with 17 bases in the middle. The CDR3 is CASSPQGRRSTGELFF. The CDR3 DNA is TGTGCCAGCAGCCCCCAGGGTAGGCGGAGCACCGGGGAGCTGTTTTTT.

The chain joins TRBV2 to TRBJ2-7; TRBD1 aligns across 9 bases. Germline V CDR1 and CDR2: SNHLY, FYNNEI. The CDR3 has 14 amino acids. V was clipped by 6 bases and J by 2 bases; unmatched bases: 5. CDR3 sequence (DNA): TGTGCCAGCAGGGGACGACAGGGGGCCTACGAGCAGTACTTC. It is translated as CASRGRQGAYEQYF. Complete variable domain (other parts from reference TRBV2 and TRBJ2-7): EPEVTQTPSHQVTQMGQEVILRCVPISNHLYFYWYRQILGQKVEFLVSFYNNEISEKSEIFDDQFSVERPDGSNFTLKIRSTKLEDSAMYFCASRGRQGAYEQYFGPGTRLTVT.

This chain uses TRBV29-1 with TRBJ1-1, with 8 bases lining up with TRBD1. The CDR3 is 14 residues long. Germline lookup yields CDR1 SQVTM and CDR2 ANQGSEA. V lost 1 base to trimming and J lost 4 bases; unmatched junction nucleotides: 5. CDR3 region: CSVEVGQGGTEAFF. The DNA for the CDR3 is TGCAGCGTTGAAGTAGGACAGGGAGGCACTGAAGCTTTCTTT. The whole variable domain, filled in from reference TRBV29-1 and TRBJ1-1, reads SAVISQKPSRDICQRGTSLTIQCQVDSQVTMMFWYRQQPGQSLTLIATANQGSEATYESGFVIDKFPISRPNLTFSTLTVSNMSPEDSSIYLCSVEVGQGGTEAFFGQGTRLTVV.